The sequence of this T cell receptor beta chain was determined in a study of cytomegalovirus exposure and HLA in healthy donors. Findings and limits, study-wide: Most observed TCR sequences were rare, whereas some public TCRs were detected in many donors.

In regard to this clone: No antigen is known for it.

Researchers ran the PCR with 60 Vbeta and 13 Jbeta primers. Sequencing used immunoSEQ multiplex PCR; TCRdb keeps in-frame clones, though not all of them. This table holds over 150,000 clones, roughly 82% found once. The sequenced sample was PBMCs. The sequence derives from a man in his fifties in good health and CMV-seropositive.

CDR3 DNA sequence: TGTGCCAGCAGCCCTGGGGGGTACACAGATACGCAGTATTTT. Its translation is CASSPGGYTDTQYF. This rearrangement joins TRBV5-8 to TRBJ2-3; possible D gene TRBD2, 6 bases. CDR3 length: 14 amino acids. The germline CDR1 and CDR2 sequences are SGHTS and YDEGEE. V was cut by 4 bases and J by 2 bases, with 11 bases left in between.